The 3 T cell receptor beta chains reported below all come from one sample, sequenced in a study of T cell responses to AZD1222 COVID-19 vaccine. Data came from immunoSEQ multiplex PCR; TCRdb stores just in-frame clones and leaves some out. This table holds approximately 100,000 clones, around nine tenths found once. Sequenced here: peripheral blood, sampled 28 days after the second AZD1222 dose. All receptors derive from an adult who received the AZD1222 COVID-19 vaccine.

Only one count was recorded for this clone. This chain connects TRBV2 to TRBJ2-5; TRBD1 agrees at 9 bases. The CDR3 has 15 residues. With V trimmed by 5 bases and J by 5 bases, 9 bases remained unmatched. Germline CDR1 and CDR2: SNHLY and FYNNEI. CDR3 residues: CASSQRDRVRETQYF. Written as DNA, the CDR3 is TGTGCCAGCAGTCAAAGGGACAGGGTACGGGAGACCCAGTACTTC.

The CDR3 DNA reads TGCGCCAGCAGCTTGGCCCCGGATGCCGCCTACGAGCAGTACTTC. Its translation: CASSLAPDAAYEQYF. The chain uses TRBV5-1 and TRBJ2-7; no firm D call. The CDR3 covers 15 residues. Germline V gene data show CDR1 as SGHRS and CDR2 as YFSETQ. V dropped 0 bases and J dropped 2 bases, with 12 bases sitting between them.

This sequence joins TRBV9 and TRBJ1-4, with 8 bases fitting TRBD1. CDR3 length equals 15 residues. Germline V gives CDR1 SGDLS, CDR2 YYNGEE. The trim removed 0 bases at V and 7 bases at J, leaving 5 bases unmatched. The CDR3: CASSVVGTGFEKLFF. In nucleotides, the CDR3 is TGTGCCAGCAGCGTAGTGGGGACAGGTTTTGAAAAACTGTTTTTT.